This TCR beta chain appears in the sequencing data of a study of T cells in localized non-small cell lung cancer (TCRdb year 2020). As for the study more broadly: Comparing tumors with uninvolved tumor-adjacent lungs, the study looked at the T cell repertoires of hundreds of patients with early-stage NSCLC. The cohort comprised approximately 240 treatment-naïve NSCLC patients with resected, localized lung tumors. The mean age of the NSCLC patients was 50 to 85 years, with about 130 men and 107 women. Overall study outcomes, separate from this receptor: Higher blood T cell density associated with longer overall survival, while higher adjacent-lung clonality associated with shorter survival. Because multi-region sequencing of the tumors was not done, intratumor heterogeneity could not be ruled out. Because of the exploratory design, TCR variables were selected using unadjusted p-values without false-discovery rate correction. Of the top 100 tumor clones, a median of about 53 were detected in paired uninvolved adjacent lung; under 35 were also among that lung's top 100. The highest T cell clonality was observed in uninvolved tumor-adjacent lung, where clonality exceeded that of tumor, suggesting that antigenic responses were more focused in uninvolved tumor-adjacent lung.

With respect to this clone: This receptor's antigen is unknown. There are no base qualities to consult, and no much larger clone falls within one base.

The CDR3, from cysteine to phenylalanine, totals 15 residues. Only the CDR3 part of the read is kept: 45 bases, read in frame from the first base. Compared with germline, V lacks 3 bases and J lacks 1 base; bases without a gene match: 4. For CDR1 and CDR2, the germline V gene (reference sequence) lists LNHDA and SQIVND. At diagnosis, peripheral blood, uninvolved tumor-adjacent lung and tumor were collected and were preserved as a mix of fresh-frozen and FFPE material. For TCR repertoire profiling, blood samples were analyzed in the form of peripheral blood mononuclear cells. TCR beta CDR3 regions were sequenced from DNA using the immunoSEQ Assay. As for the original processing: T cell density was computed as TCR beta template counts normalized to usable DNA estimated by amplifying housekeeping genes. The preseqR package was used to estimate richness by extrapolating to 400,000 templates for PBMC samples and to 120,000 templates for tissue samples. Clonality was defined by subtracting Pielou's evenness from one. To identify tissue-enriched TCRs, differential abundance testing was run on productive amino-acid clonotypes with a minimum total count of 5 and an alpha of 0.1. Repertoire overlap between compartments was quantified with the Jaccard Index and Morisita Overlap Index. GLIPH grouped TCR beta CDR3s together with public tetramer-defined viral CDR3s, and a viral motif had to include at least three viral sequences and show V-gene enrichment. What TCRdb holds here is the immuneACCESS table cut down to in-frame rearrangements. Part of the clones is not present; checked against another copy, under half of the missing clones reflect an unresolved V gene, and the others are unexplained. V and J calls and clone size follow that table, whereas D and trimming were derived from the DNA. The sample table holds some 24,000 clones, of which roughly 90% were seen once. Roughly 15% of the sample rests with the top ten.

The sample in question was peripheral blood, obtained before any cancer treatment. The chain uses TRBV19 and TRBJ2-3; TRBD2 agrees with 7 junctional bases. The receptor's source is a man between 40 and 70 years old with stage III squamous cell lung carcinoma. The nucleotide sequence reads TGTGCCAGTAGTATTAGCGGGTCGCGCACAGATACGCAGTATTTT. Translated, it reads CASSISGSRTDTQYF.